The 28 T cell receptor beta chains below were found in one sample sequenced in a study of T-cell reconstitution after alpha-beta-depleted transplantation in children. A library of TCRbeta sequences, prepared with unique molecular identifiers, was generated. TCRdb analysed the PCR reads with MiXCR anew, one entry per CDR3 protein. The data hold about 460,000 distinct CDR3 sequences, with 9.5% to 15% observed a single time. The material was PBMCs from the stem cell graft donor, obtained from the stem cell graft. The receptors were gathered from a human donor who donated a stem cell graft to a child with combined immunodeficiency.

This chain links TRBV12-3 or TRBV12-4 with TRBJ2-7; 8 bases fit TRBD1. J was trimmed by 5 bases and V by 3 bases; bases with no gene match: 6. The length of the CDR3 is 14 residues. Here the CDR3 DNA reads TGTGCCAGCAGTTTTGGGACAGGAGGCAACGAGCAGTACTTC. The encoded protein is CASSFGTGGNEQYF.

The table lists this clonotype with a few counts. The chain carries TRBV9 and TRBJ2-3; D gene ambiguous. Trimming removed 6 bases from V and 2 bases from J, with 7 bases in between. The CDR3 has 12 residues. Germline loops: CDR1 SGDLS, CDR2 YYNGEE. The CDR3 DNA is TGTGCCAGCAAGGGAAACACAGATACGCAGTATTTT. This gives the protein CASKGNTDTQYF.

The V gene is TRBV4-2, the J gene TRBJ2-1, with 8 nucleotides matching TRBD2. Germline values: CDR1 LGHNA, CDR2 YNFKEQ. V lost 0 bases to trimming and J lost 0 bases; unmatched junction nucleotides: 10. CDR3 size: 19 residues. The CDR3 region is CASSQDYSGGLSSYNEQFF. In DNA form, the CDR3 reads TGTGCCAGCAGCCAAGATTACAGCGGGGGCTTGAGCTCCTACAATGAGCAGTTCTTC.

This clonotype was seen many times. This sequence joins TRBV29-1 and TRBJ1-2; the match to TRBD1 covers 8 bases. Germline V lookup: CDR1 SQVTM, CDR2 ANQGSEA. V was clipped by 5 bases and J by 5 bases; unmatched bases: 4. The CDR3 runs to 12 residues. The CDR3 region is CSVTTGGYGYTF. The CDR3 DNA follows: TGCAGCGTTACCACAGGGGGGTATGGCTACACCTTC.

The rearrangement links TRBV29-1 to TRBJ2-7; D might be TRBD1 (6 bases). Germline V gene sequence: CDR1 SQVTM, CDR2 ANQGSEA. The length of the CDR3 is 11 residues. With 6 bases removed from V and 6 bases from J, the gap between germline ends came to 12 bases. The CDR3 bases are TGCAGCGTCCTCGAAGGGGGCGAGCAGTACTTC. Its protein product is CSVLEGGEQYF.

The chain uses TRBV5-1 and TRBJ2-7, with 8 bases matching TRBD2. This CDR3 has 18 amino acids. The germline gives CDR1 SGHRS, CDR2 YFSETQ. The V gene end was trimmed by 3 bases and the J gene end by 0 bases; junction bases not matched to a gene: 14. The CDR3 protein is CASSYAAGVGGSSYEQYF. Written as DNA, the CDR3 is TGCGCCAGCAGCTACGCAGCGGGAGTGGGGGGGAGCTCCTACGAGCAGTACTTC.

This clonotype was observed many times. V is TRBV4-3 and J is TRBJ2-1, with TRBD2 identical over 10 bases. From germline, CDR1 is LGHNA and CDR2 YSLEER. The CDR3 loop spans 17 amino acids. Trimming at V came to 1 base and at J to 6 bases, leaving 9 bases not matched to a gene. CDR3 sequence: CASSQATASGRGNEQFF. CDR3 bases: TGCGCCAGCAGCCAAGCAACAGCTAGCGGGAGAGGCAATGAGCAGTTCTTC.

This clonotype was counted between two and nine times. The rearrangement joins TRBV9 to TRBJ2-3; TRBD1 matches at 7 bases. Germline V gene lookup returns CDR1 SGDLS and CDR2 YYNGEE. This CDR3 is 15 amino acids long. The junction had 9 bases not matched to a gene; V was cut back by 3 bases and J by 5 bases. CDR3 DNA sequence: TGTGCCAGCAGCGCCAGACAGGGTTGGGAAGATACGCAGTATTTT. Protein sequence: CASSARQGWEDTQYF.

Only a few counts were recorded for this clonotype. This rearrangement joins TRBV12-3 or TRBV12-4 to TRBJ1-6, with no clear D. V was trimmed by 8 bases and J by 10 bases, leaving 18 bases between them. CDR3 length: 14 residues. In DNA, the CDR3 is TGTGCCAGCCACGGTGGGCTTTTAGAGTCACCCCTCCACTTT. Its translation is CASHGGLLESPLHF.

V usage is TRBV21-1 and J usage is TRBJ2-6; the D call in the table, TRBD1, was not verified against the DNA. TRBV21-1 is labeled a pseudogene. The CDR3 consists of 15 residues. Here the CDR3 reads CASSARGLRANVLTF. CDR3 coding DNA: TGTGCCAGCAGCGCGAGGGGTTTGAGGGCCAACGTCCTGACTTTC.

This chain links TRBV7-3 with TRBJ2-2; D tentatively fits TRBD1 or TRBD2 (6 bases each). Trimming pared 3 bases from V and 6 bases from J, leaving 11 bases between. CDR3 length: 14 residues. Germline-derived CDR1 and CDR2 are SGHTA and FQGTGA. CDR3: CASSLTRGPGELFF. CDR3 nucleotides: TGTGCCAGCAGCTTGACCCGGGGGCCCGGGGAGCTGTTTTTT. The full variable domain, in which reference TRBV7-3 and TRBJ2-2 provide the parts outside the CDR3, is GAGVSQTPSNKVTEKGKYVELRCDPISGHTALYWYRQSLGQGPEFLIYFQGTGAADDSGLPNDRFFAVRPEGSVSTLKIQRTERGDSAVYLCASSLTRGPGELFFGEGSRLTVL.

The chain recombines TRBV10-3 with TRBJ1-3; TRBD1 aligns across 7 bases. The V gene end was trimmed by 3 bases and the J gene end by 0 bases; junction bases not matched to a gene: 2. This CDR3 is 15 amino acids long. Germline loops: CDR1 ENHRY, CDR2 SYGVKD. The CDR3 DNA is TGTGCCATCAGTGAAGGGGACAGCTCTGGAAACACCATATATTTT. It is translated as CAISEGDSSGNTIYF.

In this sample, this clonotype turned up a few times. The J gene is TRBJ2-1, the V gene TRBV30; 7 nucleotides line up with TRBD1. Germline V gene lookup returns CDR1 GTSNPN and CDR2 SVGIG (reference sequence). The CDR3 has 14 residues. With V trimmed by 6 bases and J by 6 bases, 11 bases remained unmatched. The CDR3 coding sequence is TGTGCCTGTAACGACAGGGTAATGTTCAATGAGCAGTTCTTC. It specifies CACNDRVMFNEQFF. Full variable domain (outside the CDR3, taken from reference TRBV30 and TRBJ2-1): SQTIHQWPATLVQPVGSPLSLECTVEGTSNPNLYWYRQAAGRGLQLLFYSVGIGQISSEVPQNLSASRPQDRQFILSSKKLLLSDSGFYLCACNDRVMFNEQFFGPGTRLTVL.

About this clonotype itself: A much larger clone differs by one base, so this may be a read error. The gene calls are TRBV14 and TRBJ2-1, with D maybe TRBD1 (6 bases). CDR1 SGHDN and CDR2 FVKESK come from the germline V gene. The CDR3 runs 14 residues. V gave up 11 bases and J gave up 7 bases, with 21 bases separating them. CDR3 in amino acids: CAAYRGQGKNEQFF. CDR3 DNA sequence: TGTGCCGCCTATAGAGGGCAGGGGAAGAATGAGCAGTTCTTC.

The gene calls are TRBV7-9 and TRBJ2-7; perhaps TRBD2 as D (5 bases). Germline CDR1 SEHNR, CDR2 FQNEAQ (reference sequence). CDR3 length equals 14 residues. Trimming cost V 5 bases and J 4 bases, with 15 bases left between them. The CDR3 coding sequence is TGTGCCAGCAGCCTCGGTGGTAGCGAGTACGAGCAGTACTTC. Its translation: CASSLGGSEYEQYF.

V usage is TRBV12-3 or TRBV12-4 and J usage is TRBJ2-1, with a weak D call TRBD2 (5 bases). The CDR3 totals 16 residues. Trimming pared 5 bases from V and 3 bases from J, leaving 17 bases between. The CDR3 DNA sequence: TGTGCCAGCAGTCCTAGACTATCTTTTTACTACAATGAGCAGTTCTTC. It codes for CASSPRLSFYYNEQFF.

This clonotype was counted at least ten times. The V and J genes are TRBV7-3 and TRBJ2-1, with a tentative D call TRBD1 (6 bases). Per the germline V gene, CDR1 is SGHTA and CDR2 is FQGTGA. The CDR3 has 15 residues. Trimming removed 2 bases at V and 6 bases at J, with 14 bases between. The CDR3 coding sequence is TGTGCCAGCAGCTTATCGTCTGGCAGGGGCAATGAGCAGTTCTTC. The encoded protein is CASSLSSGRGNEQFF.

This clonotype was picked up a small number of times. This could be a read error, since a much larger clone is one nucleotide away. The chain carries TRBV12-3 or TRBV12-4 and TRBJ2-7, with D unclear. V shed 2 bases and J shed 5 bases, with 4 bases lying between them. This CDR3 has 11 amino acids. CDR3 nucleotides: TGTGCCAGCAGTTTAATCAACGAGCAGTACTTC. Its translation is CASSLINEQYF.

This sequence joins TRBV9 and TRBJ1-1; the D gene is possibly TRBD1 (6 bases). The germline V gene has CDR1 SGDLS and CDR2 YYNGEE. V gave up 9 bases and J gave up 1 base, with 22 bases separating them. The CDR3 is 16 amino acids. CDR3 amino acids: CATLFGTGTQNTEAFF. The DNA of the CDR3 is TGTGCCACCCTATTTGGAACCGGGACACAGAACACTGAAGCTTTCTTT.

The V and J genes are TRBV2 and TRBJ2-2; D is perhaps TRBD1 (6 bases). The CDR3 totals 15 residues. CDR1 is SNHLY, CDR2 FYNNEI, per germline. The ends were cut back, 5 bases at V and 0 bases at J, with 10 bases in the middle. This CDR3 reads CASSRGQSNTGELFF. CDR3 sequence (DNA): TGTGCCAGCAGTCGGGGACAATCGAACACCGGGGAGCTGTTTTTT.

This clonotype has ten or more counts. J is TRBJ2-7 and V is TRBV27; 8 bases map to TRBD1. V lost 8 bases, J lost 1 base, and 4 bases stayed unmatched. CDR3 length: 13 residues. The V gene's germline CDR1 is MNHEY and CDR2 SMNVEV (reference sequence). The CDR3 DNA is TGTGCCAGCCTCGGACAGGGATCCTACGAGCAGTACTTC. Translated: CASLGQGSYEQYF.

This clonotype was recorded many times. The chain combines TRBV7-2 with TRBJ2-7, with TRBD1 identical over 7 bases. V dropped 1 base and J dropped 3; count of bases not matched to a gene: 3. This CDR3 contains 14 residues. Germline CDR1 reads SGHTA; CDR2 reads FQGNSA. This chain's CDR3 is CASSLGDSIYEQYF. CDR3 coding DNA: TGTGCCAGCAGCTTAGGGGACAGCATCTACGAGCAGTACTTC.

This clonotype turned up a few times. The V gene is TRBV28, the J gene TRBJ1-1; TRBD1 matches at 7 bases. Trimming at V came to 6 bases and at J to 4 bases, leaving 17 bases not matched to a gene. Germline assignment: CDR1 MDHEN and CDR2 SYDVKM. CDR3 length: 17 residues. CDR3 DNA sequence: TGTGCCAGCAGAAATTTAGGTGGTGGAACAGGGGTCACTGAAGCTTTCTTT. It specifies CASRNLGGGTGVTEAFF. Combining the CDR3 with reference TRBV28 and TRBJ1-1 gives the whole variable domain DVKVTQSSRYLVKRTGEKVFLECVQDMDHENMFWYRQDPGLGLRLIYFSYDVKMKEKGDIPEGYSVSREKKERFSLILESASTNQTSMYLCASRNLGGGTGVTEAFFGQGTRLTVV.

This clonotype showed up just a few times. V usage is TRBV20-1 and J usage is TRBJ1-2; 7 bases match TRBD1. Trimming cost V 6 bases and J 4 bases; bases outside gene matches: 8. Germline V gene sequence: CDR1 DFQATT, CDR2 SNEGSKA (reference sequence). The CDR3 is 13 amino acids. CDR3 coding DNA: TGCAGTGCCAGACAGGGAGGCGGCTATGGCTACACCTTC. This codes for CSARQGGGYGYTF.

The rearrangement joins TRBV3-1 to TRBJ2-7; 10 nucleotides align to TRBD2. Germline V lookup: CDR1 LGHDT, CDR2 YNNKEL (reference sequence). There are 15 residues in the CDR3. V gave up 2 bases and J gave up 7 bases; unmatched junction bases: 8. CDR3 in amino acids: CASSQLAGVTREQYF. CDR3 DNA: TGTGCCAGCAGCCAACTAGCGGGGGTGACGAGGGAGCAGTACTTC.

This chain connects TRBV20-1 to TRBJ2-1; the D gene is possibly TRBD1 (6 bases). CDR3 size: 15 residues. V lost 3 bases and J 5 bases, leaving 17 bases between the germline ends. CDR1 is DFQATT and CDR2 is SNEGSKA in the germline V gene (reference sequence). This chain's CDR3 is CSASSSGQPNNEQFF. CDR3 DNA: TGCAGTGCTAGCTCCTCGGGACAACCCAACAATGAGCAGTTCTTC.

Many counts were recorded for this clonotype. The genes are TRBV7-9 and TRBJ2-2; D is undetermined. Trimming took 0 bases from V and 6 from J, leaving 8 bases between them. This CDR3 region has 14 residues. Per germline, CDR1 SEHNR and CDR2 FQNEAQ (reference sequence). In DNA, the CDR3 is TGTGCCAGCAGCTTAGCAGCAGTACCCGGGGAGCTGTTTTTT. It specifies CASSLAAVPGELFF.

The rearrangement uses TRBV6-2 or TRBV6-3 and TRBJ2-6; D remains unclear. Deletions cut 0 bases from V and 4 bases from J, with 4 bases between. This CDR3 comprises 14 residues. Germline lookup yields CDR1 MNHEY and CDR2 SVGEGT. CDR3 amino acids: CASSYSLGANVLTF. The DNA for the CDR3 is TGTGCCAGCAGTTACTCATTGGGGGCCAACGTCCTGACTTTC.